Shown below are 30 T cell receptor beta chains from a single sample sequenced in a study of blood T cell repertoires in COVID-19. TCRdb keeps only in-frame clones here, not all; method: immunoSEQ multiplex PCR. The data contain roughly 500,000 clones, 89% of them singletons. Sequenced: peripheral blood. These receptor sequences come from a man aged 18 to 30 with COVID-19, enrolled during active disease.

The count of this clone is one. The CDR3 protein is CASRVRDRGYEKLFF. As DNA, the CDR3 is TGTGCCAGCAGGGTCCGGGACAGGGGGTATGAAAAACTGTTTTTT. The rearrangement links TRBV2 to TRBJ1-4; 11 bases are shared with TRBD1. After removal of 6 bases from V and 6 bases from J, the junction contained 6 bases not matched to a gene. Germline CDR1 reads SNHLY; CDR2 reads FYNNEI. There are 15 residues in the CDR3.

The chain is built from TRBV10-1 and TRBJ1-5; D remains ambiguous. The CDR3 is 13 amino acids. V dropped 2 bases and J dropped 5 bases, with 7 bases sitting between them. In germline, CDR1 is WNHNN, CDR2 SYGVQD (reference sequence). Here the CDR3 reads CASSEGQDQPQHF. The CDR3 bases are TGCGCCAGCAGTGAGGGCCAGGATCAGCCCCAGCATTTT.

The chain recombines TRBV13 with TRBJ2-2; TRBD1 agrees at 11 bases. CDR3 length: 16 amino acids. CDR1 is PRHDT and CDR2 is FYEKMQ in the germline V gene (reference sequence). Unmatched junction bases numbered 10, after V lost 5 bases and J lost 8 bases. In nucleotides, the CDR3 is TGTGCCAGCAGCGCTCATGGACAGGGGGCGTATGGGGAGCTGTTTTTT. This sequence encodes CASSAHGQGAYGELFF.

This rearrangement joins TRBV7-2 to TRBJ2-5, with TRBD1 identical over 8 bases. Germline V gene sequence: CDR1 SGHTA, CDR2 FQGNSA. The CDR3 has 15 amino acids. V trimming: 2 bases; J trimming: 3 bases; junction bases outside the gene matches: 5. The chain's CDR3 is CASSLRDRGKETQYF. The CDR3 region has the DNA TGTGCCAGCAGCTTACGTGACAGGGGAAAAGAGACCCAGTACTTC.

The chain uses TRBV5-4 and TRBJ1-1; the D is unclear. CDR3 length equals 13 residues. V was trimmed by 3 bases and J by 4 bases, leaving 10 bases between them. Germline values: CDR1 SGHNT, CDR2 YYREEE (reference sequence). The CDR3 protein is CASSWGGSTEAFF. CDR3 sequence (DNA): TGTGCCAGCAGCTGGGGAGGGAGCACTGAAGCTTTCTTT.

The rearrangement joins TRBV19 to TRBJ2-1; 9 bases are shared with TRBD2. The germline CDR1 and CDR2 sequences are LNHDA and SQIVND (reference sequence). The V gene end was trimmed by 5 bases and the J gene end by 9 bases; junction bases not matched to a gene: 8. CDR3 size: 14 residues. CDR3 sequence: CASSFSGSLGEQFF. Written as DNA, the CDR3 is TGTGCCAGTAGTTTTAGCGGGAGTCTCGGTGAGCAGTTCTTC.

The chain combines TRBV27 with TRBJ2-4; D may be TRBD1 (6 bases). Per germline, CDR1 MNHEY and CDR2 SMNVEV (reference sequence). Trimming shortened V by 7 bases and J by 0 bases, and 19 bases separated the two germline ends. The CDR3 is 17 amino acids. The CDR3 DNA sequence: TGTGCCAGCAACGAAACCCCCCCACAGGGAGCCAAAAACATTCAGTACTTC. It translates to CASNETPPQGAKNIQYF.

The chain employs TRBV6-5 and TRBJ1-3, with D unresolved. CDR3 length: 14 residues. Germline CDR1 and CDR2: MNHEY and SVGAGI. Trimming stripped 2 bases from V and 4 bases from J, with 9 bases between. CDR3 protein: CASSYRRSGNTIYF. CDR3 DNA: TGTGCCAGCAGTTACAGGAGGTCGGGAAACACCATATATTTT.

This clone is a singleton in its sample. The gene calls are TRBV5-4 and TRBJ1-3, with 10 bases that match TRBD1. V lost 4 bases to trimming and J lost 2 bases; unmatched junction nucleotides: 3. This CDR3 is 15 amino acids long. The germline CDR1 and CDR2 sequences are SGHNT and YYREEE (reference sequence). CDR3 nucleotide sequence: TGTGCCAGCAGCGCAGGACAGGGGGCTGGAAACACCATATATTTT. It is translated as CASSAGQGAGNTIYF.

This clone was found once. V usage is TRBV5-1 and J usage is TRBJ1-3; D perhaps matches TRBD1 (6 bases). Per the germline V gene, CDR1 is SGHRS and CDR2 is YFSETQ. The CDR3 has 14 residues. The germline V and J ends were trimmed by 0 bases and 5 bases, with 9 bases remaining between them. The CDR3 sequence: CASSLVTGRNTIYF. The DNA for the CDR3 is TGCGCCAGCAGCTTGGTTACAGGGCGAAACACCATATATTTT.

The chain has TRBV15 and TRBJ1-2; TRBD1 is a possible D gene (5 bases). This CDR3 is 15 amino acids long. Trimming removed 1 base at V and 5 bases at J, with 14 bases between. The germline V gene encodes CDR1 LNHNV and CDR2 YYDKDF (reference sequence). CDR3 protein: CATSRVPTRGYGYTF. CDR3 bases: TGTGCCACCAGCAGAGTGCCGACCCGGGGGTATGGCTACACCTTC.

The chain combines TRBV9 with TRBJ2-2, with a possible D match to TRBD2 (6 bases). The length of the CDR3 is 14 residues. Germline assignment: CDR1 SGDLS and CDR2 YYNGEE. Trimming took 7 bases from V and 6 from J, leaving 16 bases between them. The CDR3: CASGKGTGAGELFF. The DNA for the CDR3 is TGTGCCAGCGGTAAGGGGACTGGGGCCGGGGAGCTGTTTTTT.

The chain has TRBV2 and TRBJ2-7; 11 nucleotides match TRBD1. Trimming cost V 6 bases and J 2 bases; bases outside gene matches: 3. This CDR3 spans 14 amino acids. Germline V CDR1 and CDR2: SNHLY, FYNNEI. CDR3 nucleotide sequence: TGTGCCAGCAGCGGGGACAGGGGGGCCTACGAGCAGTACTTC. Its protein is CASSGDRGAYEQYF.

This chain links TRBV11-2 with TRBJ2-3; TRBD1 agrees at 10 bases. The CDR3 totals 14 residues. Trimming at V came to 8 bases and at J to 3 bases, leaving 5 bases not matched to a gene. Germline assignment: CDR1 SGHAT and CDR2 FQNNGV. CDR3: CASFDRGRTDTQYF. Written as DNA, the CDR3 is TGTGCCAGCTTCGACAGGGGGCGAACAGATACGCAGTATTTT.

This clone was seen only a few times. V usage is TRBV12-3 or TRBV12-4 and J usage is TRBJ1-2, with 8 bases identical to TRBD1. This CDR3 is 12 amino acids long. The J segment lost 9 bases and the V segment lost 6 bases, leaving 6 bases of the junction unmatched. The CDR3 spells CASRDRGGSYTF. Written as DNA, the CDR3 is TGTGCCAGCAGAGACAGGGGCGGTAGCTACACCTTC.

This clone came up a few times. Here the CDR3 DNA reads TGTGCCAGCAGCTCGCAGAGGGCCTCCTCTGGAAACACCATATATTTT. Its translation is CASSSQRASSGNTIYF. The chain has TRBV11-2 and TRBJ1-3; D unresolved. Germline V gives CDR1 SGHAT, CDR2 FQNNGV. The ends were cut back, 4 bases at V and 0 bases at J, with 13 bases in the middle. This CDR3 comprises 16 residues.

J is TRBJ2-7 and V is TRBV3-1 (or the pseudogene TRBV3-2); 9 bases are shared with TRBD1. The CDR3 length is 15 residues. V lost 4 bases to trimming and J lost 3 bases; unmatched junction nucleotides: 7. Looked up from germline, CDR1 is LGHDT and CDR2 is YNNKEL (reference sequence). Written as DNA, the CDR3 is TGTGCCAGCAGCCTGACAGGGGGTGGTAACTACGAGCAGTACTTC. It translates to CASSLTGGGNYEQYF.

The chain recombines TRBV2 with TRBJ2-1; D perhaps matches TRBD2 (5 bases). The CDR3 consists of 12 residues. V lost 7 bases and J 9 bases, leaving 13 bases between the germline ends. The V gene's germline CDR1 is SNHLY and CDR2 FYNNEI. The CDR3 is CASTRLWSEQFF. CDR3 nucleotides: TGTGCCAGCACCCGACTATGGAGTGAGCAGTTCTTC.

J is TRBJ2-5 and V is TRBV6-5; 7 positions agree with TRBD1. Germline V gene lookup returns CDR1 MNHEY and CDR2 SVGAGI. The V segment lost 0 bases and the J segment 5 bases; nucleotides outside the gene matches: 9. The CDR3 consists of 16 residues. The CDR3 spells CASSYSSEGGGETQYF. DNA of the CDR3: TGTGCCAGCAGTTACTCGAGTGAAGGGGGCGGTGAGACCCAGTACTTC.

Written as DNA, the CDR3 is TGTGCCACCAGTGATTTTATTTGGACAGGGGCTTCTGGGGCCAACGTCCTGACTTTC. Amino acids: CATSDFIWTGASGANVLTF. The chain couples TRBV24-1 to TRBJ2-6; 9 bases align to TRBD1. The CDR3 totals 19 residues. Germline CDR1 reads KGHDR; CDR2 reads SFDVKD. The ends lost 1 base at V and 1 base at J; junction bases unmatched: 7.

The chain couples TRBV19 to TRBJ1-5; tentatively, D is TRBD1 (5 bases). Trimming left V 4 bases short and J 1 base short, with 11 bases between. The CDR3 contains 15 residues. Germline CDR1 and CDR2: LNHDA and SQIVND (reference sequence). The CDR3 protein is CASSTGISSNQPQHF. CDR3 DNA: TGTGCCAGTAGTACAGGGATTTCCAGCAATCAGCCCCAGCATTTT.

The rearrangement joins TRBV2 to TRBJ2-2; D perhaps matches TRBD2 (5 bases). Between the trimmed V and J ends, which lost 11 bases and 8 bases, there was a span of 12 bases. Per the germline V gene, CDR1 is SNHLY and CDR2 is FYNNEI. The CDR3 is 11 amino acids. CDR3 residues: CASMRGGELFF. In nucleotides, the CDR3 is TGTGCCTCCATGAGAGGGGGGGAGCTGTTTTTT. Supplemented by reference TRBV2 and TRBJ2-2, the full variable domain reads EPEVTQTPSHQVTQMGQEVILRCVPISNHLYFYWYRQILGQKVEFLVSFYNNEISEKSEIFDDQFSVERPDGSNFTLKIRSTKLEDSAMYFCASMRGGELFFGEGSRLTVL.

This clone showed up just once. The CDR3 coding sequence is TGTGCCACCAGCAGAGAGCCTCTAGCGGAGATATACAATGAGCAGTTCTTC. It translates to CATSREPLAEIYNEQFF. The chain recombines TRBV15 with TRBJ2-1, with 7 bases lining up with TRBD2. The CDR3 has 17 residues. Germline V gene data show CDR1 as LNHNV and CDR2 as YYDKDF (reference sequence). The junction had 9 bases not matched to a gene; V was cut back by 0 bases and J by 4 bases.

In DNA, the CDR3 is TGTGCCAGCAGCTACGGACAGGGGGCTTACAATGAGCAGTTCTTC. Its translation is CASSYGQGAYNEQFF. The V call is TRBV11-2, the J call TRBJ2-1, with 11 nucleotides matching TRBD1. After removal of 4 bases from V and 4 bases from J, the junction contained 3 bases not matched to a gene. CDR1 SGHAT and CDR2 FQNNGV come from the germline V gene. The length of the CDR3 is 15 residues.

This chain joins TRBV15 and TRBJ2-7; 8 bases map to TRBD1. V lost 1 base and J lost 5; bases outside the gene matches: 7. This CDR3 contains 15 residues. Per the germline V gene, CDR1 is LNHNV and CDR2 is YYDKDF (reference sequence). The CDR3 nucleotides are TGTGCCACCAGCAGAGTCGGGACAGGTTTCCACGAGCAGTACTTC. Encoded protein: CATSRVGTGFHEQYF. The variable domain in full, completed from reference TRBV15 and TRBJ2-7, reads DAMVIQNPRYQVTQFGKPVTLSCSQTLNHNVMYWYQQKSSQAPKLLFHYYDKDFNNEADTPDNFQSRRPNTSFCFLDIRSPGLGDTAMYLCATSRVGTGFHEQYFGPGTRLTVT.

The chain joins TRBV7-8 to TRBJ2-5; 7 nucleotides match TRBD2. The germline V gene has CDR1 SGHVS and CDR2 FQNEAQ. This CDR3 spans 15 amino acids. V shed 2 bases and J 4 bases; nucleotides not matched to a gene: 7. CDR3 sequence (DNA): TGTGCCAGCAGCTTACTGGCGGGAGAGTCAGAGACCCAGTACTTC. This gives the protein CASSLLAGESETQYF.

A note on this clone: This sample includes further DNA sequences coding for the same CDR3. This chain uses TRBV29-1 with TRBJ1-1; D uncertain. Germline CDR1 SQVTM, CDR2 ANQGSEA. V gave up 6 bases and J gave up 1 base, with 9 bases separating them. This CDR3 has 12 residues. As DNA, the CDR3 is TGCAGCGTGGATCCAGGGAACACTGAAGCTTTCTTT. This encodes CSVDPGNTEAFF.

This clone was observed once. V gene TRBV7-9 combines with J gene TRBJ2-3, with D perhaps TRBD1 (6 bases). Trimming removed 1 base from V and 5 bases from J, with 13 bases in between. Germline values: CDR1 SEHNR, CDR2 FQNEAQ (reference sequence). The length of the CDR3 is 15 residues. CDR3 region: CASSLGRTDGDTQYF. DNA of the CDR3: TGTGCCAGCAGCTTAGGGCGGACAGATGGAGATACGCAGTATTTT.

The chain carries TRBV10-1 and TRBJ2-2, with D maybe TRBD2 (7 bases). Germline V gene data show CDR1 as WNHNN and CDR2 as SYGVQD (reference sequence). Trimming left V 7 bases short and J 5 bases short, with 11 bases between. The CDR3 is made up of 13 amino acids. CDR3 nucleotides: TGCGCCAGCAACGGGGGGCGAACCGGGGAGCTGTTTTTT. Its translation: CASNGGRTGELFF.

DNA for the CDR3: TGTGCCAGCAGTCTTCAGGCTCACTATGGCTACACCTTC. Translation gives CASSLQAHYGYTF. The V and J genes are TRBV28 and TRBJ1-2; D is undetermined. V was shortened by 5 bases and J by 3 bases, with 10 bases between the two germline ends. The germline CDR1 and CDR2 sequences are MDHEN and SYDVKM. The CDR3 is 13 amino acids.